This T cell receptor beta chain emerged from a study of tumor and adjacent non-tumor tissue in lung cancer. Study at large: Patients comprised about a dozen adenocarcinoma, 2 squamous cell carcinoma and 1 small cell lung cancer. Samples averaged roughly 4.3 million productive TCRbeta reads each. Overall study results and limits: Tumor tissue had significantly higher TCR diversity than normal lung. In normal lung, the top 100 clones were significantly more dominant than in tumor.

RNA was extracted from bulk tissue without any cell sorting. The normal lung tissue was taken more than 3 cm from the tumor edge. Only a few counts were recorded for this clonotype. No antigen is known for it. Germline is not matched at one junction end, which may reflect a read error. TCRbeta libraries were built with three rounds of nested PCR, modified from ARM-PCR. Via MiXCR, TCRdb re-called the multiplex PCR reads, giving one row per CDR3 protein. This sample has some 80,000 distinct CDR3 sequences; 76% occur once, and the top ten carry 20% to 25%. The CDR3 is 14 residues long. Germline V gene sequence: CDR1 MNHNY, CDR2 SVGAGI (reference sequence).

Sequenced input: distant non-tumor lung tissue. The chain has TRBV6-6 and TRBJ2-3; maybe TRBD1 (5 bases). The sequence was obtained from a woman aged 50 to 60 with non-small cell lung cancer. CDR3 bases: TGTGCGAGCACCGAAGACAGTACCACAGATAAGCTGTATTTT. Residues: CASTEDSTTDKLYF.